Below, 17 T cell receptor beta chains from the same sample are listed, as sequenced in a study of T cell clonality in common variable immunodeficiency. Broader study findings: Common variable immunodeficiency TCR beta sequences reportedly had fewer deletions and N-nucleotide insertions.

This table comes from immunoSEQ multiplex PCR, and its TCRdb copy is limited to in-frame clones, with some not included. This sample carries about 33,000 clones, none of them present only once. No antigen has been assigned to these receptors. The sequencing input was peripheral blood mononuclear cells. All receptors come from a human donor with common variable immunodeficiency.

This clone was counted ten times or more. With the read ending 3 residues before the CDR3 end, the germline J gene is used to fill in that end. The rearrangement links TRBV5-6 to TRBJ1-1; D is unclear. The V and J ends lost 1 base and 5 bases respectively, with 12 bases between them. The CDR3 has 14 amino acids. Germline values: CDR1 SGHDT, CDR2 YYEEEE. The CDR3 region is CASSLPQLRTEAFF. CDR3 DNA (partial): TGTGCCAGCAGCTTGCCCCAATTGAGGACTGAA.

In regard to this clone: Read data end 3 residues before the CDR3 end; the end is taken from the germline J gene. This chain links TRBV20-1 with TRBJ2-5; TRBD1 is a possible D gene (5 bases). With 8 bases removed from V and 1 base from J, the gap between germline ends came to 20 bases. This CDR3 region has 15 residues. Per germline, CDR1 DFQATT and CDR2 SNEGSKA (reference sequence). The CDR3: CSLRAVVAAQETQYF. CDR3 DNA (partial): TGCAGTCTCAGGGCTGTCGTGGCAGCCCAAGAGACC.

By proportion, this clone is medium-sized. Read data end 3 residues before the CDR3 end; the end is taken from the germline J gene. The V call is TRBV29-1, the J call TRBJ2-2, with 8 nucleotides matching TRBD1. J lost 4 bases, V lost 4 bases, and 5 bases had no gene match. The CDR3 contains 14 residues. Germline V gene lookup returns CDR1 SQVTM and CDR2 ANQGSEA. The DNA read from the CDR3 is TGCAGCGTTGGGGGGACAGGTTTCACCGGGGAG. As protein: CSVGGTGFTGE. In full, the CDR3 reads CSVGGTGFTGELFF.

This clone was observed at least ten times. The read terminates 3 residues ahead of where the CDR3 ends, so the germline J gene completes it. J is TRBJ1-1 and V is TRBV2; the D is unclear. This CDR3 contains 13 residues. Germline CDR1 SNHLY, CDR2 FYNNEI. The CDR3 reads CASRNAGSAEAFF. CDR3 DNA, as far as it was read: TGTGCCAGCAGGAATGCGGGAAGCGCAGAA.

CDR3 amino acids: CASSLRVDGANVLTF. CDR3 DNA, as far as it was read: TGTGCCAGCTCATTACGGGTAGATGGGGCCAACGTC. V usage is TRBV6-2 or TRBV6-3 and J usage is TRBJ2-6; no reliable D call. Coverage ceases 3 residues before the CDR3 finishes, and the germline J gene fills in the end. The CDR3 consists of 15 residues. Trimming cost V 8 bases and J 3 bases, with 14 bases left between them. CDR1 is MNHEY, CDR2 SVGEGT, per germline.

Turning to this clone: Read sequence stops 3 residues before the CDR3 end, and the germline J gene provides the missing end. The chain combines TRBV6-2 or TRBV6-3 with TRBJ1-1; D gene uncertain. CDR3 length: 12 residues. Deletions cut 9 bases from V and 1 base from J, with 9 bases between. Germline-derived CDR1 and CDR2 are MNHEY and SVGEGT. The CDR3 here is CASVRGNTEAFF. The sequenced CDR3 bases are TGTGCCAGTGTGCGGGGGAACACTGAA.

There are many counts of this clone. The sequenced fragment ends 3 residues before the CDR3 boundary, so the rest is inferred from the germline J gene. This chain links TRBV30 with TRBJ1-1, with 9 bases matching TRBD1. V was clipped by 3 bases and J by 5 bases; unmatched bases: 4. The length of the CDR3 is 13 residues. Germline values: CDR1 GTSNPN, CDR2 SVGIG (reference sequence). This CDR3 reads CAWRGDRETEAFF. The sequenced CDR3 bases are TGTGCCTGGAGGGGGGACAGGGAAACTGAA.

This clone was recorded many times. The part of the CDR3 DNA that was read is TGTGCCAGCAGTGTGGCTAGCGCATCTAGCACAGATACG. It specifies CASSVASASSTDT. The whole CDR3 sequence reads CASSVASASSTDTQYF. The chain carries TRBV2 and TRBJ2-3, with a possible D match to TRBD2 (6 bases). The observed sequence ends 3 residues before the CDR3 terminus, with the missing tail filled in from the germline J gene. Germline V lookup: CDR1 SNHLY, CDR2 FYNNEI. With 4 bases removed from V and 0 bases from J, the gap between germline ends came to 14 bases. The CDR3 is 16 residues long.

This clone has more than one count but fewer than ten. The CDR3 goes on 3 residues after the read ends, and that part is filled in from the germline J gene. The chain combines TRBV19 with TRBJ1-2; TRBD1 agrees at 7 bases. CDR3 length: 15 amino acids. Germline values: CDR1 LNHDA, CDR2 SQIVND (reference sequence). V trimming: 5 bases; J trimming: 3 bases; junction bases outside the gene matches: 9. The CDR3 sequence is CASSVPRGLYYGYTF. The part of the CDR3 DNA that was read is TGTGCCAGTAGTGTCCCCAGGGGGTTGTACTATGGC.

Note on this clone: The CDR3 extends 3 residues past the end of the read, so its final part is completed from the germline J gene. The chain employs TRBV5-1 and TRBJ2-7, with 7 bases lining up with TRBD2. CDR1 is SGHRS and CDR2 is YFSETQ in the germline V gene. Losses at the gene ends were 1 base for V and 0 bases for J; bases not matched to a gene: 7. The CDR3 is 16 residues long. The DNA read from the CDR3 is TGCGCCAGCAGCTTGAAGGCGGGGGAGGGCTCCTACGAG. As protein: CASSLKAGEGSYE. The CDR3 as a whole reads CASSLKAGEGSYEQYF. Looking up the rest from reference TRBV5-1 and TRBJ2-7 gives the full variable domain: KAGVTQTPRYLIKTRGQQVTLSCSPISGHRSVSWYQQTPGQGLQFLFEYFSETQRNKGNFPGRFSGRQFSNSRSEMNVSTLELGDSALYLCASSLKAGEGSYEQYFGPGTRLTVT.

This clone showed up many times. The read finishes 3 residues shy of the CDR3 end, and the germline J gene is used to complete it. This chain connects TRBV10-3 to TRBJ1-5; 8 bases align to TRBD1. V lost 0 bases to trimming and J lost 1 base; unmatched junction nucleotides: 5. CDR1 and CDR2 (germline): ENHRY, SYGVKD. The CDR3 loop spans 17 amino acids. CDR3 sequence reads: CAISESSGGGSNQPQHF. The sequenced part of the CDR3 DNA is TGTGCCATCAGTGAGTCTTCAGGGGGCGGGAGCAATCAGCCC.

This clone was counted only a few times. The read ends 3 residues shy of where the CDR3 ends; the end is completed using the germline J gene. The chain has TRBV5-1 and TRBJ2-3; D is unclear. CDR3 length: 17 residues. V was trimmed by 0 bases and J by 1 base, leaving 15 bases between them. Germline V gives CDR1 SGHRS, CDR2 YFSETQ. The part of the CDR3 DNA that was read is TGCGCCAGCAGCTTGGGACACCTGGCTCCTGGCACAGATACG. Protein: CASSLGHLAPGTDT. The entire CDR3 protein is CASSLGHLAPGTDTQYF.

This clone was recorded many times. The CDR3 end falls 3 residues outside the read, so it is completed with the germline J gene. The chain carries TRBV4-2 and TRBJ1-5; D gene unclear. Trimming left V 0 bases short and J 6 bases short, with 6 bases between. Germline CDR1 is LGHNA and CDR2 is YNFKEQ. The CDR3 is made up of 13 amino acids. CDR3 DNA, as far as it was read: TGTGCCAGCAGCCAAGATCTACGTCAGCCC. Encoded protein: CASSQDLRQP. The entire CDR3 sequence reads CASSQDLRQPQHF.

This clone has only a few counts. CDR3 DNA, as far as it was read: TGTGCCAGCAGCTTAGTCGCCTCAGGGCGG. Encoded protein: CASSLVASGR. In full, the CDR3 is CASSLVASGRAFF. The chain has TRBV7-6 and TRBJ1-1, with a tentative D call TRBD1 (5 bases). The CDR3 end is not reached by the read, which stops 3 residues before it; the germline J gene fills it in. The CDR3 spans 13 residues. Germline CDR1 reads SGHVS; CDR2 reads FNYEAQ. The whole variable domain, remainder taken from reference TRBV7-6 and TRBJ1-1, is GAGVSQSPRYKVTKRGQDVALRCDPISGHVSLYWYRQALGQGPEFLTYFNYEAQQDKSGLPNDRFSAERPEGSISTLTIQRTEQRDSAMYRCASSLVASGRAFFGQGTRLTVV.

This clone was counted ten times or more. The read stops 3 residues short of the end of the CDR3; the missing end is completed from the germline J gene. V and J are TRBV2 and TRBJ2-2; D tentatively reads TRBD1 or TRBD2 (7 bases each). This CDR3 spans 17 amino acids. CDR1 and CDR2 from the germline V gene are SNHLY and FYNNEI. V lost 4 bases, J lost 5 bases, and 20 bases lay in between. CDR3 protein: CASSGETGRVETGELFF. CDR3 DNA (partial): TGTGCCAGCAGTGGGGAGACAGGGAGGGTTGAGACCGGGGAG.

This clone was observed at least ten times. The read halts 3 residues ahead of the CDR3 end, with the missing end drawn from the germline J gene. This chain links TRBV29-1 with TRBJ1-1, with D possibly matching TRBD1 (5 bases). V was shortened by 7 bases and J by 5 bases, with 17 bases between the two germline ends. Looked up from germline, CDR1 is SQVTM and CDR2 is ANQGSEA. The CDR3 has 13 residues. The CDR3 region is CSAQLQGETEAFF. The DNA read from the CDR3 is TGCAGCGCCCAGCTCCAGGGAGAAACTGAA.

This clone was counted at least ten times. From the germline J gene comes the end of the CDR3, since the read stops 3 residues before it. J is TRBJ2-5 and V is TRBV30; 7 bases are a match to TRBD1. Trimming cost V 0 bases and J 3 bases; bases outside gene matches: 7. CDR1 and CDR2 (germline): GTSNPN, SVGIG (reference sequence). The CDR3 length is 15 residues. This CDR3 reads CAWSVVRGPKETQYF. Incomplete CDR3 DNA: TGTGCCTGGAGTGTAGTGAGGGGGCCCAAAGAGACC.